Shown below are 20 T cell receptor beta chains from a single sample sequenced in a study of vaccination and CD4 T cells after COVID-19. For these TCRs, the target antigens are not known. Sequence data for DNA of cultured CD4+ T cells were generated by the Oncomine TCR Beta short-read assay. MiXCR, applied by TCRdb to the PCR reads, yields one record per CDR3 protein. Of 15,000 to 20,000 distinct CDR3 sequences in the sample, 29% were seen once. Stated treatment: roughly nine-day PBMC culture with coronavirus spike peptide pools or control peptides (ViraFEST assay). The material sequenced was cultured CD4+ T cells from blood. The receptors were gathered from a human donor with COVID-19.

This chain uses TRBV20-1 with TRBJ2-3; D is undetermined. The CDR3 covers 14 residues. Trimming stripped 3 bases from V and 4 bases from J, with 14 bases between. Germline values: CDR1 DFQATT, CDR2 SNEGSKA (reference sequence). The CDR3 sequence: CSARPGSGPDTQYF. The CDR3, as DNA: TGCAGTGCTAGGCCCGGCTCCGGGCCAGATACGCAGTATTTT.

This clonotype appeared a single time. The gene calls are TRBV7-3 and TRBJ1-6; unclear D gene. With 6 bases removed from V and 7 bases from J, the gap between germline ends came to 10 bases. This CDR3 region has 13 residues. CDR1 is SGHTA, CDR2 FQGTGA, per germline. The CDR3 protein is CASSLIRNSPLHF. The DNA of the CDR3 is TGTGCCAGCAGTCTGATCCGGAATTCACCCCTCCACTTT.

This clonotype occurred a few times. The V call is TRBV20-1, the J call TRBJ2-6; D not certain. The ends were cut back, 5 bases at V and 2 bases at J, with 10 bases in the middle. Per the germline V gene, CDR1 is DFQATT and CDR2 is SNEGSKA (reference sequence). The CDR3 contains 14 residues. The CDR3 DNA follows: TGCAGTGCTCAAAACCTAGCTGGGGCCAACGTCCTGACTTTC. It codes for CSAQNLAGANVLTF.

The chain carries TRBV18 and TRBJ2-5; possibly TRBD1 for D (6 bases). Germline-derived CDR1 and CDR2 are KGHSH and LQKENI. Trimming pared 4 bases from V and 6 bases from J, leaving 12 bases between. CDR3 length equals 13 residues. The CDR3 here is CASSQNRDQTQYF. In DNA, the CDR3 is TGTGCCAGCTCACAGAACAGGGATCAGACCCAGTACTTC.

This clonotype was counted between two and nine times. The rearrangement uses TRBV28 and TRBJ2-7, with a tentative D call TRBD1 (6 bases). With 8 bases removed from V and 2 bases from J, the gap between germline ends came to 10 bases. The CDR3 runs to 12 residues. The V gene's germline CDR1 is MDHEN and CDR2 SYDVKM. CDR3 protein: CASFGQPYEQYF. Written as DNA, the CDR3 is TGTGCCAGCTTCGGACAGCCCTACGAGCAGTACTTC. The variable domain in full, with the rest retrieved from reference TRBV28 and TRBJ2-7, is DVKVTQSSRYLVKRTGEKVFLECVQDMDHENMFWYRQDPGLGLRLIYFSYDVKMKEKGDIPEGYSVSREKKERFSLILESASTNQTSMYLCASFGQPYEQYFGPGTRLTVT.

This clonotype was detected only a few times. The CDR3 coding sequence is TGTGCCAGCAGCTTGGGGGGAGAGGGATGGGGCAATCAGCCCCAGCATTTT. Its protein is CASSLGGEGWGNQPQHF. The V gene is TRBV11-1, the J gene TRBJ1-5; perhaps TRBD1 as D (5 bases). The germline V gene encodes CDR1 SGHAT and CDR2 FQDESV (reference sequence). The CDR3 extends over 17 amino acids. V lost 3 bases and J 2 bases, leaving 17 bases between the germline ends.

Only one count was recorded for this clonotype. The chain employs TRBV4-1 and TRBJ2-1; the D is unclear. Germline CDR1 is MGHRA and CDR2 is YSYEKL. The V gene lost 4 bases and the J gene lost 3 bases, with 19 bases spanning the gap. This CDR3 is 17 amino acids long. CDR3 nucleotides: TGCGCCAGCAGCCCAACGGATTTGGGTATTGTCTACAATGAGCAGTTCTTC. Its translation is CASSPTDLGIVYNEQFF.

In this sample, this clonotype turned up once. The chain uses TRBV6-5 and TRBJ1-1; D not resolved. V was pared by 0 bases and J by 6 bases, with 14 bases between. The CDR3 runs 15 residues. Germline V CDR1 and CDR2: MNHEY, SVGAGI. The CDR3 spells CASSYSGPQHSEAFF. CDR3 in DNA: TGTGCCAGCAGTTACTCAGGACCCCAACACTCTGAAGCTTTCTTT.

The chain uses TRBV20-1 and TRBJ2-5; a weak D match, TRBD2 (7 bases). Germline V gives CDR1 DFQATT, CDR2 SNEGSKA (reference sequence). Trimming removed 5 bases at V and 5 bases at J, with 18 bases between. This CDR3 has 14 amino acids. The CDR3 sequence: CSAGGGPRDETQYF. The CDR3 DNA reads TGCAGTGCTGGGGGGGGGCCCCGGGATGAGACCCAGTACTTC.

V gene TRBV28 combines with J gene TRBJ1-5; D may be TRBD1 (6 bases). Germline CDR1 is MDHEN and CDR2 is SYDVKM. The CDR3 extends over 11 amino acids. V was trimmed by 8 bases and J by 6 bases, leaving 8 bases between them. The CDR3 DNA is TGTGCCAGCGGACAGCCTCAGCCCCAGCATTTT. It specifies CASGQPQPQHF.

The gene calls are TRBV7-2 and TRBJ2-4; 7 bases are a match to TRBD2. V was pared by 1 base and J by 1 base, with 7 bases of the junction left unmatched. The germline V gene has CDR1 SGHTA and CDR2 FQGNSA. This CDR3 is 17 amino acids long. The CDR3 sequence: CASSLVSAGEAKNIQYF. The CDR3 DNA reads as TGTGCCAGCAGCTTAGTCTCGGCGGGGGAGGCCAAAAACATTCAGTACTTC.

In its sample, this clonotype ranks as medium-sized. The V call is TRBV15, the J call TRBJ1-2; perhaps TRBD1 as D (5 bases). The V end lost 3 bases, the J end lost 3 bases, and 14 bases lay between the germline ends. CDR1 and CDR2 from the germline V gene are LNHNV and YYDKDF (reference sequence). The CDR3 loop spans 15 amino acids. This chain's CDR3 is CATSSRSTADYGYTF. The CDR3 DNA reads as TGTGCCACCAGCAGCCGTTCGACAGCAGACTATGGCTACACCTTC.

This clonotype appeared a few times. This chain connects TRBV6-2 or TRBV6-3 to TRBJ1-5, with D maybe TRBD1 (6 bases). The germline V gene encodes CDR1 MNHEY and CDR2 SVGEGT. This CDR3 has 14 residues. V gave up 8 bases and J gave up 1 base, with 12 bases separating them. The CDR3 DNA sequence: TGTGCCAGCGGACAGCAGGTGAGCAATCAGCCCCAGCATTTT. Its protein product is CASGQQVSNQPQHF.

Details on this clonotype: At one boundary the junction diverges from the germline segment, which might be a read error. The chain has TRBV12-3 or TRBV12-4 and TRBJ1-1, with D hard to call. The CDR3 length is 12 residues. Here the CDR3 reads CASSLQVAEASF. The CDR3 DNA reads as TGTGCCAGCAGTTTGCAGGTGGCTGAAGCTTCCTTT.

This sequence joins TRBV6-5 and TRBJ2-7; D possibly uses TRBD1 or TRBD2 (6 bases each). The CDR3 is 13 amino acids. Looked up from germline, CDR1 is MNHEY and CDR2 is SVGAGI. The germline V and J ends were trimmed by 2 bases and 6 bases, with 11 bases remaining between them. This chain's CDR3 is CASSYGGPFEQYF. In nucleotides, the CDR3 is TGTGCCAGCAGTTACGGGGGGCCGTTCGAGCAGTACTTC.

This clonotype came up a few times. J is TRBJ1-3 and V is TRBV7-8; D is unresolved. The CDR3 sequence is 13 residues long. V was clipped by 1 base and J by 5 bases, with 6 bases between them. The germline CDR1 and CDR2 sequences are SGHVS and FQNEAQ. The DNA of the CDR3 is TGTGCCAGCAGCTTAGGGAAACGAAACACCATATATTTT. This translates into CASSLGKRNTIYF.

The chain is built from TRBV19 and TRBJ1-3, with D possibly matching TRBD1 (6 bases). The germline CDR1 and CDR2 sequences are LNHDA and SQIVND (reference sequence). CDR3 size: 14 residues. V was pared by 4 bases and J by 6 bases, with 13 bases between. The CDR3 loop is CASSTLDSSNTIYF. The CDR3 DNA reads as TGTGCCAGTAGTACCCTGGACAGCTCAAACACCATATATTTT.

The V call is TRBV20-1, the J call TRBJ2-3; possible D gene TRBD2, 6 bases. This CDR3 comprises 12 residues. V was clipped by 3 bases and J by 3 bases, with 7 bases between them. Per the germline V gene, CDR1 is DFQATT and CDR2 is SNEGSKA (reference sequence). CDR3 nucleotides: TGCAGTGCTAGGGAGGGTACAGATACGCAGTATTTT. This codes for CSAREGTDTQYF.

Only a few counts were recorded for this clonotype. The CDR3 region is CASSLAARRDTQYF. CDR3 in DNA: TGTGCCAGCAGCTTAGCTGCGAGGAGAGATACGCAGTATTTT. V is TRBV7-2 and J is TRBJ2-3; D gene uncertain. The CDR3 loop spans 14 amino acids. Germline V gives CDR1 SGHTA, CDR2 FQGNSA. V was trimmed by 0 bases and J by 5 bases, leaving 9 bases between them.

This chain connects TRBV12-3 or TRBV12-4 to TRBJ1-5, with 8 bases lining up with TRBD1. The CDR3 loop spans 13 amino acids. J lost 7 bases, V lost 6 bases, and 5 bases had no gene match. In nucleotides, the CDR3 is TGTGCCAGCAGCGCAGGGGGCCACCAGCCCCAGCATTTT. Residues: CASSAGGHQPQHF.